This record looks at one T cell receptor beta chain sequence and its context. The source of the sample is a study of blood T cell repertoires in COVID-19. Across the study: Acute-phase and convalescent COVID-19 samples originated in the United States, Italy and Spain.

Per the authors' pipeline: Researchers report that nucleated cell counts were estimated from reference gene primer amplification. The repertoire was sequenced with immunoSEQ multiplex PCR; TCRdb's copy has only in-frame clones and lacks some. V and J calls and clone size are as listed in that table; D and trimming were resolved from the DNA. The data show over 200,000 clones, about 91% seen once. CDR3 length equals 16 residues. Trimming took 4 bases from V and 0 from J; bases not matched to a gene: 4. Germline V CDR1 and CDR2: LGHDT, YNNKEL (reference sequence). This clonotype originated in a young man with active or convalescent COVID-19. The V and J genes are TRBV3-1 (or the pseudogene TRBV3-2) and TRBJ2-1; 9 bases match TRBD2. Sequencing was performed on peripheral blood. The CDR3 protein is CASSPLAGSSYNEQFF. The CDR3 nucleotides are TGTGCCAGCAGCCCGCTAGCGGGGAGCTCCTACAATGAGCAGTTCTTC.